This T cell receptor beta chain was retrieved from a study of cytomegalovirus exposure and HLA in healthy donors. Study overall: There were approximately 80 million unique TCRs (from HLA-typed donors) in an early data release.

Trimming left V 5 bases short and J 4 bases short, with 14 bases between. CDR3 length equals 15 residues. Germline CDR1 is SSHAT and CDR2 is FNYEAQ (reference sequence). Primers: 60 Vbeta forward and 13 Jbeta reverse. Sequencing used immunoSEQ multiplex PCR; TCRdb keeps in-frame clones, though not all of them. The sample lists about 110,000 clones; approximately 79% were seen once. Sequenced material: PBMCs. This TCR was recovered from a woman aged 40 to 50 in good health and CMV-seronegative. The gene calls are TRBV7-7 and TRBJ2-2; TRBD2 is a possible D gene (6 bases). The CDR3 loop is CASSPRTGSTGELFF. The CDR3 DNA reads as TGTGCCAGCAGCCCGCGGACCGGGAGCACCGGGGAGCTGTTTTTT.